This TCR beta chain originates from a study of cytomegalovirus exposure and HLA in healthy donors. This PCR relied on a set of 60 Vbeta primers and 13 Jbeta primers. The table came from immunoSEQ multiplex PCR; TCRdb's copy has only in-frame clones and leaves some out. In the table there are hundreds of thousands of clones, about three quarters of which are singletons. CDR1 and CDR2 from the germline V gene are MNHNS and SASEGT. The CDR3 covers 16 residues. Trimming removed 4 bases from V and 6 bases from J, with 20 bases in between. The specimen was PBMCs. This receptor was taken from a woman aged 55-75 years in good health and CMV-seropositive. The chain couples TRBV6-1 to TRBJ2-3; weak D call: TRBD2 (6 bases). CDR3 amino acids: CASSGPGVRGWDTQYF. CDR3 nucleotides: TGTGCCAGCAGTGGACCGGGAGTAAGGGGATGGGATACGCAGTATTTT.